This passage covers 17 T cell receptor beta chains from one sample sequenced in a study of shared clonotypes between healthy human individuals. Here immunoSEQ multiplex PCR was the method, and the copy in TCRdb shows in-frame clones only, minus some. Of about 2.3 million clones in the sample, roughly 93% were seen once. Sequencing was done on a sample of naive CD4+ T cells from PBMCs. Subset in this sample: CD45RA+ positively selected. The receptors were gathered from a man in his late teens or twenties in good health. Some clones in this sample may be carry-over from other donors' samples.

This clone showed up just once. The genes are TRBV6-5 and TRBJ2-3; 8 bases map to TRBD1. Germline CDR1 reads MNHEY; CDR2 reads SVGAGI. V shed 8 bases and J 2 bases; nucleotides not matched to a gene: 3. This CDR3 region has 13 residues. CDR3 loop: CASRTGHTDTQYF. DNA of the CDR3: TGTGCCAGCCGGACAGGGCACACAGATACGCAGTATTTT.

The rearrangement joins TRBV27 to TRBJ2-2; no firm D call. V dropped 3 bases and J dropped 6 bases, with 14 bases sitting between them. CDR3 length equals 15 residues. Germline-derived CDR1 and CDR2 are MNHEY and SMNVEV (reference sequence). CDR3 loop: CASSFLSYPAGELFF. The CDR3 DNA follows: TGTGCCAGCAGTTTCCTAAGTTATCCTGCCGGGGAGCTGTTTTTT.

This clone was recorded only once. DNA for the CDR3: TGTGCCATCAGTGAGTCCGTAGTGACAGACCTCTATGGCTACACCTTC. Translation: CAISESVVTDLYGYTF. The rearrangement links TRBV10-3 to TRBJ1-2, with TRBD1 as a possible D gene (5 bases). The CDR3 is 16 amino acids. Germline CDR1 ENHRY, CDR2 SYGVKD. Between the trimmed V and J ends, which lost 0 bases and 4 bases, there was a span of 15 bases.

The chain combines TRBV18 with TRBJ2-3, with 7 bases lining up with TRBD2. The CDR3 has 15 residues. Per the germline V gene, CDR1 is KGHSH and CDR2 is LQKENI. The trim removed 2 bases at V and 4 bases at J, leaving 6 bases unmatched. CDR3 region: CASSPFSGGPDTQYF. Here the CDR3 DNA reads TGTGCCAGCTCACCATTCTCGGGGGGTCCAGATACGCAGTATTTT.

The J gene is TRBJ1-2, the V gene TRBV28, with TRBD1 matching 8 bases. Germline-derived CDR1 and CDR2 are MDHEN and SYDVKM. The CDR3 is 15 amino acids. Trimming removed 2 bases from V and 8 bases from J; junction bases left unmatched: 10. This chain's CDR3 is CASSLIQGAGGGYTF. As DNA, the CDR3 is TGTGCCAGCAGTTTAATCCAGGGGGCTGGAGGAGGCTACACCTTC.

The J gene is TRBJ2-1, the V gene TRBV29-1; 11 positions match TRBD1. V dropped 6 bases and J dropped 10; count of bases not matched to a gene: 14. The CDR3 has 15 residues. The V gene's germline CDR1 is SQVTM and CDR2 ANQGSEA. CDR3 in amino acids: CSVHNRTGGRGEQFF. CDR3 DNA: TGCAGCGTCCATAATCGGACAGGGGGCCGAGGGGAGCAGTTCTTC.

The CDR3 loop is CASSSGTVRQETQYF. The CDR3 nucleotides are TGTGCCAGCAGCTCCGGGACAGTTCGCCAAGAGACCCAGTACTTC. The chain carries TRBV7-2 and TRBJ2-5; 7 positions agree with TRBD1. Unmatched junction bases numbered 6, after V lost 4 bases and J lost 1 base. The germline gives CDR1 SGHTA, CDR2 FQGNSA. The CDR3 length is 15 residues.

The chain couples TRBV4-3 to TRBJ1-2; 12 bases are a match to TRBD1. Trimming at V came to 0 bases and at J to 8 bases, leaving 7 bases not matched to a gene. CDR1 and CDR2 from the germline V gene are LGHNA and YSLEER. There are 16 residues in the CDR3. CDR3 bases: TGCGCCAGCAGCCAAGATGCATTCGGGACAGGGGGCGGCTACACCTTC. Its translation is CASSQDAFGTGGGYTF.

The chain's CDR3 is CAIREGTYEQYF. The CDR3 nucleotides read TGTGCCATCCGGGAGGGGACCTACGAGCAGTACTTC. J is TRBJ2-7 and V is TRBV10-3; the match to TRBD2 covers 8 bases. This CDR3 region has 12 residues. Germline-derived CDR1 and CDR2 are ENHRY and SYGVKD. The J segment lost 2 bases and the V segment lost 8 bases, leaving 2 bases of the junction unmatched.

V gene TRBV7-9 combines with J gene TRBJ2-1, with 8 bases lining up with TRBD2. Germline CDR1 and CDR2: SEHNR and FQNEAQ (reference sequence). The CDR3 runs 19 residues. After removal of 1 base from V and 1 base from J, the junction contained 12 bases not matched to a gene. CDR3 protein: CASSLVASGYFQSYNEQFF. CDR3 bases: TGTGCCAGCAGCTTAGTTGCTAGCGGGTACTTTCAATCCTACAATGAGCAGTTCTTC.

J is TRBJ2-3 and V is TRBV18; TRBD2 aligns across 9 bases. Trimming cost V 4 bases and J 9 bases; bases outside gene matches: 14. CDR1 is KGHSH and CDR2 is LQKENI in the germline V gene. CDR3 length: 16 amino acids. The CDR3 sequence: CASSLSRPGTSMTQYF. DNA of the CDR3: TGTGCCAGCTCACTTTCTCGTCCCGGGACTAGCATGACGCAGTATTTT.

The chain combines TRBV29-1 with TRBJ2-1; no clear D. CDR3 length: 12 residues. Per germline, CDR1 SQVTM and CDR2 ANQGSEA. V lost 2 bases, J lost 7 bases, and 9 bases lay in between. In nucleotides, the CDR3 is TGCAGCGTTGAAACCCTGGCGAATGAGCAGTTCTTC. It specifies CSVETLANEQFF.

The J gene is TRBJ2-7, the V gene TRBV29-1, with a possible D match to TRBD2 (6 bases). CDR1 is SQVTM, CDR2 ANQGSEA, per germline. Trimming left V 7 bases short and J 7 bases short, with 23 bases between. The CDR3 spans 14 residues. CDR3: CSAKPGRRDGEQYF. In nucleotides, the CDR3 is TGCAGCGCGAAACCGGGACGGAGGGATGGAGAGCAGTACTTC.

For this clone: Other DNA sequences within the sample encode an identical CDR3. The chain is built from TRBV18 and TRBJ1-2, with D possibly being TRBD1 (6 bases). Looked up from germline, CDR1 is KGHSH and CDR2 is LQKENI. This CDR3 contains 13 residues. With 1 base removed from V and 3 bases from J, the gap between germline ends came to 6 bases. The CDR3 spells CASSPQGDYGYTF. CDR3 DNA sequence: TGTGCCAGCTCACCACAGGGGGACTATGGCTACACCTTC. The full variable domain, completed using reference TRBV18 and TRBJ1-2, is NAGVMQNPRHLVRRRGQEARLRCSPMKGHSHVYWYRQLPEEGLKFMVYLQKENIIDESGMPKERFSAEFPKEGPSILRIQQVVRGDSAAYFCASSPQGDYGYTFGSGTRLTVV.

This sequence joins TRBV19 and TRBJ2-5, with D possibly matching TRBD1 (6 bases). The CDR3 loop spans 14 amino acids. V shed 6 bases and J shed 4 bases, with 15 bases lying between them. The germline V gene has CDR1 LNHDA and CDR2 SQIVND (reference sequence). The CDR3 sequence: CASSIRGLAETQYF. In DNA form, the CDR3 reads TGTGCCAGTAGCATCAGGGGTCTCGCAGAGACCCAGTACTTC.

V usage is TRBV4-1 and J usage is TRBJ2-1; a possible D gene is TRBD2 (6 bases). This CDR3 has 16 amino acids. V was cut by 1 base and J by 10 bases, with 20 bases left in between. The germline CDR1 and CDR2 sequences are MGHRA and YSYEKL. Written as DNA, the CDR3 is TGCGCCAGCAGCCAAGGTTTTGAGCGGCCCAGCGGGGAGCAGTTCTTC. It yields the protein CASSQGFERPSGEQFF.

V usage is TRBV6-1 and J usage is TRBJ2-1, with 12 nucleotides matching TRBD2. J was trimmed by 4 bases and V by 7 bases; bases with no gene match: 5. The germline V gene encodes CDR1 MNHNS and CDR2 SASEGT. The CDR3 spans 15 residues. The CDR3 DNA sequence: TGTGCCAGCACCCCGGGACTAGCGGGTTACAATGAGCAGTTCTTC. Translated: CASTPGLAGYNEQFF.